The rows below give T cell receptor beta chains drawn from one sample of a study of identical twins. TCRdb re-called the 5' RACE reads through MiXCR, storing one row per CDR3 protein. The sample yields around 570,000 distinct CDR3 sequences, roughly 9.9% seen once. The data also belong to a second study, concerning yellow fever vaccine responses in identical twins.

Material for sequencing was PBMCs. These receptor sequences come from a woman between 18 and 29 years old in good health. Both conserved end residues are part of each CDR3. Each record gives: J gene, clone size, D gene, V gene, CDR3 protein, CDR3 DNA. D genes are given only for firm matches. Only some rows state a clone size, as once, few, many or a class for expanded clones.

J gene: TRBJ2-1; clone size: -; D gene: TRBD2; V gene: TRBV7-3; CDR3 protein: CASSLSGGIYNEQFF; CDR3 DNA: TGTGCCAGCAGCTTAAGCGGGGGGATTTACAATGAGCAGTTCTTC
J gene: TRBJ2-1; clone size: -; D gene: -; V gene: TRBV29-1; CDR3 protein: CSVDWGAGGDEQFF; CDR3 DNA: TGCAGCGTTGATTGGGGGGCCGGGGGAGATGAGCAGTTCTTC
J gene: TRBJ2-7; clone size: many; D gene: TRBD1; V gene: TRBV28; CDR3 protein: CAGGNQGVEEQYF; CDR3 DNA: TGTGCCGGAGGAAACCAGGGGGTAGAAGAGCAGTACTTC
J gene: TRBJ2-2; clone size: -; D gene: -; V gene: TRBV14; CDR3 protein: CASSLDWGDGELFF; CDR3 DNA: TGTGCCAGCAGCCTGGACTGGGGTGACGGGGAGCTGTTTTTT
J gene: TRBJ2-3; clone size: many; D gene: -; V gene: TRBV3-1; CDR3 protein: CASSQRDRRGDTQYF; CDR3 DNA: TGTGCCAGCAGCCAAAGGGACCGCCGTGGAGATACGCAGTATTTT
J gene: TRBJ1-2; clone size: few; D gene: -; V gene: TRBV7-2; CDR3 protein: CASSSNPSGPYGYTF; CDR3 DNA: TGTGCCAGCAGCTCAAACCCCTCCGGGCCCTATGGCTACACCTTC
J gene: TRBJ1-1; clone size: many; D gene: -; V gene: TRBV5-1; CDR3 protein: CASRQTGVNTEAFF; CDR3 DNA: TGCGCCAGCAGACAGACAGGCGTGAACACTGAAGCTTTCTTT
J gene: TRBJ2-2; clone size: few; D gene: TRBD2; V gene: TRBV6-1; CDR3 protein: CASSVGTSFSGELFF; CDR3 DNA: TGTGCCAGCAGTGTCGGGACTAGCTTCTCCGGGGAGCTGTTTTTT
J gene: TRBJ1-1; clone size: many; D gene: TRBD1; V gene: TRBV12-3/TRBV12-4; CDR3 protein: CASRRTGGTEAFF; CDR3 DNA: TGTGCCAGCAGACGGACAGGGGGCACTGAAGCTTTCTTT
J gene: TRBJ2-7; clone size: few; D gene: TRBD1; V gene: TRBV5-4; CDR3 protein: CASRKNLQGAANPYEQYF; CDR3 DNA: TGTGCCAGCAGAAAAAACTTACAGGGGGCAGCTAACCCCTACGAGCAGTACTTC
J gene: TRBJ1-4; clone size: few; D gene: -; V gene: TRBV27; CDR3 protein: CASSATRGPGDEKLFF; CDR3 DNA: TGTGCCAGCAGTGCTACCCGGGGGCCTGGGGATGAAAAACTGTTTTTT
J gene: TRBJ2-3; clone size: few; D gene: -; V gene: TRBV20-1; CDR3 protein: CSARGGYSSTDTQYF; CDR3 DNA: TGCAGTGCCCGAGGGGGTTACTCTAGCACAGATACGCAGTATTTT
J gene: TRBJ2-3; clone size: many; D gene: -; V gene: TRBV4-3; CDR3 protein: CASSPSGTTDTQYF; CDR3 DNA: TGCGCCAGCAGCCCCTCGGGGACCACAGATACGCAGTATTTT
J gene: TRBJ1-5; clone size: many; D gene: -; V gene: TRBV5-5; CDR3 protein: CASSSGTGVGNQPQHF; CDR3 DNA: TGTGCCAGCAGCTCGGGTACGGGAGTGGGGAATCAGCCCCAGCATTTT
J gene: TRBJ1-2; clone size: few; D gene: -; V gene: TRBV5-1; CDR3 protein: CASSLSGPGSYYGYTF; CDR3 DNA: TGCGCCAGCAGCTTGTCGGGGCCAGGGTCTTACTATGGCTACACCTTC
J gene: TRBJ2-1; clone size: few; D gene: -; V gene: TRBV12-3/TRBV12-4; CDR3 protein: CATGNNNEQFF; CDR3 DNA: TGTGCCACGGGGAACAACAATGAGCAGTTCTTC
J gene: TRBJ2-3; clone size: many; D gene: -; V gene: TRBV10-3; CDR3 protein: CAISEDPTDTQYF; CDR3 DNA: TGTGCCATCAGTGAGGACCCCACAGATACGCAGTATTTT
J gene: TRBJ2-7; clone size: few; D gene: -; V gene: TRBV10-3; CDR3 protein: CAIRVGTPESYEQYF; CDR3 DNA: TGTGCCATCAGAGTGGGGACACCAGAGTCCTACGAGCAGTACTTC
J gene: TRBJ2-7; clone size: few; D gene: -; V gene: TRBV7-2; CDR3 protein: CASSPGRGLGYEQYF; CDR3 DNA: TGTGCCAGCAGCCCCGGGCGGGGACTCGGGTACGAGCAGTACTTC
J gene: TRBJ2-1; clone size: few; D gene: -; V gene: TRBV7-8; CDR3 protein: CASSGDGPSSYNEQFF; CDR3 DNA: TGTGCCAGCAGCGGGGACGGACCGAGCTCCTACAATGAGCAGTTCTTC
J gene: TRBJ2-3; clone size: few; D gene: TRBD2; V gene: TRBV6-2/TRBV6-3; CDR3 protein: CASSYPLVGSGRATDTQYF; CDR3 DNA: TGTGCCAGCAGTTACCCGCTCGTCGGGAGCGGGAGGGCCACAGATACGCAGTATTTT
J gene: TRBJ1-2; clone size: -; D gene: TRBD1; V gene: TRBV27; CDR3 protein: CASSPSTGEIAGGYTF; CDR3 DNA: TGTGCCAGCAGCCCCTCGACAGGGGAGATAGCGGGTGGCTACACCTTC
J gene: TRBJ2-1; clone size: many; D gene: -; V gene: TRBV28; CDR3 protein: CASRRANGDEQFF; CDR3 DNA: TGTGCCAGCAGGCGGGCAAACGGGGATGAGCAGTTCTTC
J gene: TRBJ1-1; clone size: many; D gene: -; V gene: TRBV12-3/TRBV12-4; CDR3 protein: CASSRPWSGTFVTEAFF; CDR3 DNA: TGTGCCAGCAGTCGTCCTTGGTCAGGTACTTTCGTCACTGAAGCTTTCTTT
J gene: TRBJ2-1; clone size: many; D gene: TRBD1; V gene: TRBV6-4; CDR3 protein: CASSEPGQGGNEQFF; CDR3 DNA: TGTGCCAGCAGTGAGCCGGGACAGGGGGGGAATGAGCAGTTCTTC
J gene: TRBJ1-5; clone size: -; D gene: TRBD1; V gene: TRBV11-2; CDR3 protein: CASSAGQVNNQPQHF; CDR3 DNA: TGTGCCAGCAGCGCCGGACAGGTGAATAATCAGCCCCAGCATTTT
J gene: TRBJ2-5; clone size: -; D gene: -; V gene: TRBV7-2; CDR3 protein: CASSSDPLRGSKETQYF; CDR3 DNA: TGTGCCAGCAGCTCGGACCCCTTAAGGGGTTCGAAAGAGACCCAGTACTTC
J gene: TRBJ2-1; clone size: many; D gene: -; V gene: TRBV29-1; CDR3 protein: CSVEHRVNEQFF; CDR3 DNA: TGCAGCGTTGAGCACAGGGTTAATGAGCAGTTCTTC
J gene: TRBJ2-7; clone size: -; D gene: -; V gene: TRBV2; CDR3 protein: CASSEGQSHEQYF; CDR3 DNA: TGTGCCAGCAGTGAAGGACAGTCACACGAGCAGTACTTC
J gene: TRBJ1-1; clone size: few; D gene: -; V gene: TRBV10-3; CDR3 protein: CAISSDRLGEAFF; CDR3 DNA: TGTGCCATCAGTTCCGACAGATTAGGTGAAGCTTTCTTT
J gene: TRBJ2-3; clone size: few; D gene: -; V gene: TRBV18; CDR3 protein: CASSPPGTGPFRDTQYF; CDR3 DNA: TGTGCCAGCTCACCACCCGGGACGGGACCTTTTAGAGATACGCAGTATTTT
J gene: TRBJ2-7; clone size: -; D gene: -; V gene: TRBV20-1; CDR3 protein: CSARTSWMTYEQYF; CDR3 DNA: TGCAGTGCCAGAACTAGCTGGATGACCTACGAGCAGTACTTC
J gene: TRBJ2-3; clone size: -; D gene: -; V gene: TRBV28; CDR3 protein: CASSLPFIKQGTTDTQYF; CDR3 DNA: TGTGCCAGCAGTTTACCCTTCATTAAACAGGGAACCACAGATACGCAGTATTTT
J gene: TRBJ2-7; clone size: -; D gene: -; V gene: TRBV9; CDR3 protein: CASSPGGVGYEQYF; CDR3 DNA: TGTGCCAGCAGCCCAGGGGGGGTTGGTTACGAGCAGTACTTC
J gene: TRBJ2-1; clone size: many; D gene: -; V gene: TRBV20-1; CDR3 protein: CSASYNEQFF; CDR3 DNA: TGCAGTGCTAGCTACAATGAGCAGTTCTTC
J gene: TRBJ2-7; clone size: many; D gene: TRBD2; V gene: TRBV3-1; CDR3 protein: CASSQAPSGAFVQYF; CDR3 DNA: TGTGCCAGCAGCCAGGCCCCTAGCGGTGCTTTCGTGCAGTACTTC
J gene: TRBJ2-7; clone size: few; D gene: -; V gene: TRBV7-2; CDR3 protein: CASSLDRDSSVYEQYF; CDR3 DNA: TGTGCCAGCAGCTTGGACCGGGACTCCTCGGTCTACGAGCAGTACTTC
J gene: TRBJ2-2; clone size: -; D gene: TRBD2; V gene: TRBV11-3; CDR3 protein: CASSAVAGVNTGELFF; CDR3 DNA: TGTGCCAGCAGCGCCGTAGCGGGAGTCAACACCGGGGAGCTGTTTTTT
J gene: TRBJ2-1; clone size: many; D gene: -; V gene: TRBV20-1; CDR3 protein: CSAPSGNEQFF; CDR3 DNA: TGCAGTGCTCCCTCTGGCAATGAGCAGTTCTTC
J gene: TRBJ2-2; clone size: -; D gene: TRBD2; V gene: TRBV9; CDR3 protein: CASSSSGSTGELFF; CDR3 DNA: TGTGCCAGCAGCTCTAGCGGAAGCACCGGGGAGCTGTTTTTT
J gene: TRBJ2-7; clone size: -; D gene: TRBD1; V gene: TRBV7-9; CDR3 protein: CASSGSGTGYSYEQYF; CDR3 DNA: TGTGCCAGCAGCGGATCCGGGACAGGGTATTCCTACGAGCAGTACTTC
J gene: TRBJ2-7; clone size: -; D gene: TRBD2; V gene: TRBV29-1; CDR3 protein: CSVGLAGGHSYEQYF; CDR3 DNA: TGCAGCGTTGGACTAGCGGGAGGACACTCCTACGAGCAGTACTTC
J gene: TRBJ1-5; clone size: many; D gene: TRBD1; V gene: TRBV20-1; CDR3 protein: CSARDPGGQPNQPQHF; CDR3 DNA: TGCAGTGCTAGAGATCCCGGGGGACAGCCCAATCAGCCCCAGCATTTT
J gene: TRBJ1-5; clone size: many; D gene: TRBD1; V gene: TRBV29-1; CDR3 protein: CSVGGQGRNQPQHF; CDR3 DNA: TGCAGCGTGGGGGGACAGGGAAGAAATCAGCCCCAGCATTTT
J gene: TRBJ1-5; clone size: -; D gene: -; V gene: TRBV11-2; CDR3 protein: CASSLDRGGGGQPQHF; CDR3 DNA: TGTGCCAGCAGCTTAGATCGAGGGGGTGGCGGCCAGCCCCAGCATTTT
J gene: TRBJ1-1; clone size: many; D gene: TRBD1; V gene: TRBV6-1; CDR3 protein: CASSQGAGGTEAFF; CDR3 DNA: TGTGCCAGCAGCCAAGGGGCAGGGGGCACTGAAGCTTTCTTT